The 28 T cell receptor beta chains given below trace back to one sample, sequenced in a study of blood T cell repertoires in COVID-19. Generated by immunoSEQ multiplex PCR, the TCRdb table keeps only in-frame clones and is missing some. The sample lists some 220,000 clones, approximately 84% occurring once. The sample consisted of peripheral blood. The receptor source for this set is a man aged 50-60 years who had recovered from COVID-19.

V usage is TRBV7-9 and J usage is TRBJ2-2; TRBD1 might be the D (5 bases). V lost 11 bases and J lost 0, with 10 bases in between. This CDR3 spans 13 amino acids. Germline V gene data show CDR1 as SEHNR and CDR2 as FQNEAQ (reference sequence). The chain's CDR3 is CAARAANTGELFF. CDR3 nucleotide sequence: TGTGCCGCCAGGGCCGCGAACACCGGGGAGCTGTTTTTT.

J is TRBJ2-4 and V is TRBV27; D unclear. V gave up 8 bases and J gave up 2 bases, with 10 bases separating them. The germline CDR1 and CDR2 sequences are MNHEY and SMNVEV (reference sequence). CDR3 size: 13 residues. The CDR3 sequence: CASSIDSKNIQYF. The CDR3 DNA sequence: TGTGCCAGCTCCATAGACTCCAAAAACATTCAGTACTTC.

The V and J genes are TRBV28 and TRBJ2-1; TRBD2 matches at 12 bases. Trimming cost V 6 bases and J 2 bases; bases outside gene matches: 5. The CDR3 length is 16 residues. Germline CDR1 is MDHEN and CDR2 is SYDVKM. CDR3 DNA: TGTGCCAGCAGCCACGGACTAGCGGGAACCTACAATGAGCAGTTCTTC. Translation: CASSHGLAGTYNEQFF.

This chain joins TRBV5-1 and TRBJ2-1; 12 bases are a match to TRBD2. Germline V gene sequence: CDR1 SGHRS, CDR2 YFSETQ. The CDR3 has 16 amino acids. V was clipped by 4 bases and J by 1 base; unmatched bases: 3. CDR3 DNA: TGCGCCAGCAGCCCCGGACTAGCGGGATCCTACAATGAGCAGTTCTTC. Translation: CASSPGLAGSYNEQFF.

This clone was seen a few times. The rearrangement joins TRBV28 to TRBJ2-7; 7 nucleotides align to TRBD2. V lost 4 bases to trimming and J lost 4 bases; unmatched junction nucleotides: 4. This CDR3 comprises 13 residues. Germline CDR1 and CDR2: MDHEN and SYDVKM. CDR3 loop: CASSYPGGYEQYF. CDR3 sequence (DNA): TGTGCCAGCAGTTACCCCGGGGGGTACGAGCAGTACTTC.

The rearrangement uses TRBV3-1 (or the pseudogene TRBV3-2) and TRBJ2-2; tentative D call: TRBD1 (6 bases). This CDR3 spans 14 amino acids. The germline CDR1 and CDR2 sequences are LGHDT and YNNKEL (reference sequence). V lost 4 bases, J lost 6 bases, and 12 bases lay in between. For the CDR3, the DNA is TGTGCCAGCAGCCCACAGGGTACGGCCGGGGAGCTGTTTTTT. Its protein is CASSPQGTAGELFF.

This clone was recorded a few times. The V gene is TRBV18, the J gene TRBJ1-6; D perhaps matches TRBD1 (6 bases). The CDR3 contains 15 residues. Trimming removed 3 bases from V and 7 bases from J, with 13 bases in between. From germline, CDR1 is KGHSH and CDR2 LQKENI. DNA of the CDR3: TGTGCCAGCTCACCTCAGGGCGGACAGAATTCACCCCTCCACTTT. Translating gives CASSPQGGQNSPLHF.

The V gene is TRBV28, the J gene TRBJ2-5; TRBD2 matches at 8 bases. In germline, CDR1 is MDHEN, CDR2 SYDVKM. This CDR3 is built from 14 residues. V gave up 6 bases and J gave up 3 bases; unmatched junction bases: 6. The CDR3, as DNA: TGTGCCAGCAGACCGGGAGGGACCGAAGAGACCCAGTACTTC. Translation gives CASRPGGTEETQYF.

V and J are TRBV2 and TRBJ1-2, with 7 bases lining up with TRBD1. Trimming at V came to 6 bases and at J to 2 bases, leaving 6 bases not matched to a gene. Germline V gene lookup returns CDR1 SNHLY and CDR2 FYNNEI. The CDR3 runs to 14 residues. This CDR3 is CASRLRGENYGYTF. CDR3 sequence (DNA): TGTGCCAGCAGGCTCAGGGGGGAAAACTATGGCTACACCTTC.

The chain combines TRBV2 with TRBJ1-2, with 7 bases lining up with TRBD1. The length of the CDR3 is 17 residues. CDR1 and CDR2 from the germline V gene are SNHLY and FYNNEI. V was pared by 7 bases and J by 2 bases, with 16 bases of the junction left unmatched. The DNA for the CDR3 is TGTGCCAGCATGCGGGACCCGACAGGGCTTGGGAACTATGGCTACACCTTC. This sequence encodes CASMRDPTGLGNYGYTF.

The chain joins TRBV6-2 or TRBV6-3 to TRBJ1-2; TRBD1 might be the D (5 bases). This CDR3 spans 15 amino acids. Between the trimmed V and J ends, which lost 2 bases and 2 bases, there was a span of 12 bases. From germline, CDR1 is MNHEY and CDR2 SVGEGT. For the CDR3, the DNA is TGTGCCAGCAGTTACCCGGGACGGGGGAACTATGGCTACACCTTC. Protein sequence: CASSYPGRGNYGYTF.

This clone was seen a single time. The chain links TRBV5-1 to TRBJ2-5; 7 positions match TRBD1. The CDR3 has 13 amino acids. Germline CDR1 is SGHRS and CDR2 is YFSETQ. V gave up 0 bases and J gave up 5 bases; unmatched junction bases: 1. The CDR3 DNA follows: TGCGCCAGCAGCTTGGCCAGGGGGGAGACCCAGTACTTC. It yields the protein CASSLARGETQYF.

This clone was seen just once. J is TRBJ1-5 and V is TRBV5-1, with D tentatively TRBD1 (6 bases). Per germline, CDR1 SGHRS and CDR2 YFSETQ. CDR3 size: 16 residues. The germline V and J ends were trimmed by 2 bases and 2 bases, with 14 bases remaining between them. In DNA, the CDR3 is TGCGCCAGCAGCTTAAGTGGGGGCGGAGGCAATCAGCCCCAGCATTTT. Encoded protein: CASSLSGGGGNQPQHF. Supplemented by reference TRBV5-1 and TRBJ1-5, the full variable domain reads KAGVTQTPRYLIKTRGQQVTLSCSPISGHRSVSWYQQTPGQGLQFLFEYFSETQRNKGNFPGRFSGRQFSNSRSEMNVSTLELGDSALYLCASSLSGGGGNQPQHFGDGTRLSIL.

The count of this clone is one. The DNA for the CDR3 is TGTGCCAGCAGTTACAGGGTCGGCAATCAGCCCCAGCATTTT. Translating it yields CASSYRVGNQPQHF. The gene calls are TRBV28 and TRBJ1-5; tentatively, D is TRBD1 (6 bases). The length of the CDR3 is 14 residues. Germline V CDR1 and CDR2: MDHEN, SYDVKM. Trimming shortened V by 4 bases and J by 2 bases, and 9 bases separated the two germline ends.

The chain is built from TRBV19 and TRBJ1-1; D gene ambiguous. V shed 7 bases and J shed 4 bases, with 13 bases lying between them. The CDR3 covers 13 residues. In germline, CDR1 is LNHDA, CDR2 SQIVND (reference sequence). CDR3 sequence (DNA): TGTGCCAGTAAGTCTCTAATTGTCACTGAAGCTTTCTTT. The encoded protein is CASKSLIVTEAFF.

Here the CDR3 reads CATSDRNRGPNYGYTF. CDR3 sequence (DNA): TGTGCCACCAGTGACCGTAACAGGGGCCCTAACTATGGCTACACCTTC. The chain links TRBV24-1 to TRBJ1-2, with 7 bases aligning to TRBD1. The CDR3 covers 16 residues. The germline V gene has CDR1 KGHDR and CDR2 SFDVKD. V lost 4 bases and J lost 0; bases outside the gene matches: 7.

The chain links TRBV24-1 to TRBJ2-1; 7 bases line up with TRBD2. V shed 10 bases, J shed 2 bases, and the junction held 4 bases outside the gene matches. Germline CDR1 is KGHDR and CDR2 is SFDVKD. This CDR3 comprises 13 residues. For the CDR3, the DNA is TGTGCCACGGGCGGGGGTACCTACAATGAGCAGTTCTTC. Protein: CATGGGTYNEQFF.

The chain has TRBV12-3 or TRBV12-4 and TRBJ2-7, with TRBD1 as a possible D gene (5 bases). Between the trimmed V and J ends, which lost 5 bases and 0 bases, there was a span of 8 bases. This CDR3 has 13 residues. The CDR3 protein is CASSKTASYEQYF. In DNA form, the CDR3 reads TGTGCCAGCAGTAAGACAGCCTCCTACGAGCAGTACTTC.

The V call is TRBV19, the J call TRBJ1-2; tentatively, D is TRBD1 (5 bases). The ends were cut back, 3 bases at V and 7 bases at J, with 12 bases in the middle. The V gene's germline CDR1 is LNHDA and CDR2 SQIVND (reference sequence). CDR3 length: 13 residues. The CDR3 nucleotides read TGTGCCAGTAGTATGGGCGGGGCGCCTGGCTACACCTTC. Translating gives CASSMGGAPGYTF.

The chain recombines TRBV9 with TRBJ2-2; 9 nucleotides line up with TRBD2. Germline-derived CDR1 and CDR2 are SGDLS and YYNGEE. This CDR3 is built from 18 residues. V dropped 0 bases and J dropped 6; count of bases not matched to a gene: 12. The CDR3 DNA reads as TGTGCCAGCAGCGTAGCCCGGCATGGGCGGGAGGGCCCCGGGGAGCTGTTTTTT. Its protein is CASSVARHGREGPGELFF.

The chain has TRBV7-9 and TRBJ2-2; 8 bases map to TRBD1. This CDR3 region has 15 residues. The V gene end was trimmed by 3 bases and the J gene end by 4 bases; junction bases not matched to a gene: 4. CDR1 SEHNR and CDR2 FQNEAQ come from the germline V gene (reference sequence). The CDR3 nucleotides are TGTGCCAGCAGCTTTCAGGGGGCGATCACCGGGGAGCTGTTTTTT. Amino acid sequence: CASSFQGAITGELFF.

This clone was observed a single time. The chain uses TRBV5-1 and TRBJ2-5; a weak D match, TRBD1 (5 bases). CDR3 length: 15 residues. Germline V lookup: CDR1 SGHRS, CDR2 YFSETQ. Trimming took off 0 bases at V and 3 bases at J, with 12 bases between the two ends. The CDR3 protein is CASSLARKTEETQYF. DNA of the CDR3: TGCGCCAGCAGCTTGGCCAGGAAGACAGAAGAGACCCAGTACTTC.

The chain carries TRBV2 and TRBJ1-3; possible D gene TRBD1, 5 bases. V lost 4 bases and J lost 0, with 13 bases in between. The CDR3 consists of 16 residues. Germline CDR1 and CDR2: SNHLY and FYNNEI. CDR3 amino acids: CASSGATGRSGNTIYF. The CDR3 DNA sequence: TGTGCCAGCAGTGGGGCTACAGGCCGCTCTGGAAACACCATATATTTT.

CDR3 coding DNA: TGTGCCAGCAGTTGGGGGGGACTAGCGTACCAAGAGACCCAGTACTTC. Its translation is CASSWGGLAYQETQYF. This chain joins TRBV2 and TRBJ2-5; 10 bases are shared with TRBD2. The CDR3 is made up of 16 amino acids. Germline V lookup: CDR1 SNHLY, CDR2 FYNNEI. J was trimmed by 0 bases and V by 5 bases; bases with no gene match: 6.

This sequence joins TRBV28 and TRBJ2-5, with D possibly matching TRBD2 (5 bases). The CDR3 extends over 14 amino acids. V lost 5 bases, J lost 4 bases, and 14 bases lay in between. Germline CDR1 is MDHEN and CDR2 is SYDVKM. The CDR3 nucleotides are TGTGCCAGCAGTAGGAACGGGATTGTAGAGACCCAGTACTTC. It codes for CASSRNGIVETQYF.

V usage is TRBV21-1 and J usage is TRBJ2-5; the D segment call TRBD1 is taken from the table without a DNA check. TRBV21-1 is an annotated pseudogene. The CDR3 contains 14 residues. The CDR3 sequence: CASSKVDRQETQYF. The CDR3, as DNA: TGTGCCAGCAGCAAAGTCGACAGACAGGAGACCCAGTACTTC.

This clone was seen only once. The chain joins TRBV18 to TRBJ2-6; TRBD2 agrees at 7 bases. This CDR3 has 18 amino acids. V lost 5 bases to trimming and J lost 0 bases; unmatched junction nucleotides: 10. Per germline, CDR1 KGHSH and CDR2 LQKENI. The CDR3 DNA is TGTGCCAGCTCAGTCTATAGCGGGCCTAGCTCTGGGGCCAACGTCCTGACTTTC. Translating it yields CASSVYSGPSSGANVLTF.

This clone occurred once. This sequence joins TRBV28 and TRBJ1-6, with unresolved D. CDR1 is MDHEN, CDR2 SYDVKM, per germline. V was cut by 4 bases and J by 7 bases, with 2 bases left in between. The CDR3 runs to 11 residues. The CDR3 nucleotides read TGTGCCAGCAGTTCGAATTCACCCCTCCACTTT. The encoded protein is CASSSNSPLHF. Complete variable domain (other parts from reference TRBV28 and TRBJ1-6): DVKVTQSSRYLVKRTGEKVFLECVQDMDHENMFWYRQDPGLGLRLIYFSYDVKMKEKGDIPEGYSVSREKKERFSLILESASTNQTSMYLCASSSNSPLHFGNGTRLTVT.